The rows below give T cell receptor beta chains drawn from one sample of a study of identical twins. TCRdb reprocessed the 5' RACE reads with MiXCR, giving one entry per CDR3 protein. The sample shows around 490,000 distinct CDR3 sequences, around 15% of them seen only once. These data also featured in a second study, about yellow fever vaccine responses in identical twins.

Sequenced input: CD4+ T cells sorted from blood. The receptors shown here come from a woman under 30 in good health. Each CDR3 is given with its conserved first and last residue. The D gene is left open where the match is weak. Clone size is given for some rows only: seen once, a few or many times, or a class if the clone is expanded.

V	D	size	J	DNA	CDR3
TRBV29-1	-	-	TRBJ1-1	TGCAGCGTTGACCCCCAGGGGCGAGGCACTGAAGCTTTCTTT	CSVDPQGRGTEAFF
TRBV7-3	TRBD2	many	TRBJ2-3	TGTGCCAGCAGTACCGGACTAGCCGGGATAGATACGCAGTATTTT	CASSTGLAGIDTQYF
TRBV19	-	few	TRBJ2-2	TGTGCCAGTAGATTATCCGAGCGGAACACCGGGGAGCTGTTTTTT	CASRLSERNTGELFF
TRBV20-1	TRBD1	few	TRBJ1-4	TGCAGTGCTGAAGGGACAGGGAATTCCTTCGGGAATGAAAAACTGTTTTTT	CSAEGTGNSFGNEKLFF
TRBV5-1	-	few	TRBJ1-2	TGCGCCAGCAGCTTGGCAGGGGAGGGTGGCTACACCTTC	CASSLAGEGGYTF
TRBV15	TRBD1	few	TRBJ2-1	TGTGCCACCAGCAGAGGGGGACAGGGATGGAATGAGCAGTTCTTC	CATSRGGQGWNEQFF
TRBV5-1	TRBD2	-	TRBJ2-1	TGCGCCAGCAGCTACACTAGCGGGAACAATGAGCAGTTCTTC	CASSYTSGNNEQFF
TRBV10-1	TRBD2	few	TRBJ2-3	TGCGCCAGCAGTTCCGGGACTAGCGGGGGGCCCAGGGGTACGCAGTATTTT	CASSSGTSGGPRGTQYF
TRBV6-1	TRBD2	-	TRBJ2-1	TGTGCCAGCACCTCAGAACTAGCGGGCTCCTACAATGAGCAGTTCTTC	CASTSELAGSYNEQFF
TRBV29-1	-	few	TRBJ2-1	TGCAGCGTTGCTGCTAGCAAAGACAATGAGCAGTTCTTC	CSVAASKDNEQFF
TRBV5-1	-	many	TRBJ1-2	TGCGCCAGCAGCTTGGGACAGAACTATGGCTACACCTTC	CASSLGQNYGYTF
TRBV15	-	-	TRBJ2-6	TGTGCCACCAGCAGGGGGGACTCTGGGGCCAACGTCCTGACTTTC	CATSRGDSGANVLTF
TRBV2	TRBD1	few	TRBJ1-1	TGTGCCAGCAGGGTAGACAGGGGGCGGACTGAAGCTTTCTTT	CASRVDRGRTEAFF
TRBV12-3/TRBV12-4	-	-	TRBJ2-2	TGTGCCAGCAGTTACTGGGGGCCCCTCACCGGGGAGCTGTTTTTT	CASSYWGPLTGELFF
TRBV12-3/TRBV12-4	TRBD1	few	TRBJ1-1	TGTGCCAGCAGTCTTTGGGACACCAGGGGGACTGAAGCTTTCTTT	CASSLWDTRGTEAFF
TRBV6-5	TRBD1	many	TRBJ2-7	TGTGCCAGCAGCTCAGACAGGGGTCCCTACGAGCAGTACTTC	CASSSDRGPYEQYF
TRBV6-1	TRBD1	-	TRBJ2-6	TGTGCCAGCAGTGAAAGACAGGGTTCCTCTGGGGCCAACGTCCTGACTTTC	CASSERQGSSGANVLTF
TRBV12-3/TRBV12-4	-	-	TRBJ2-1	TGTGCCAGCAGTCCAAACCCCCGGGACTTTTCAGGCGATGAGCAGTTCTTC	CASSPNPRDFSGDEQFF
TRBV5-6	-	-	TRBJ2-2	TGTGCCAGCAGCTTGGGCCAAGGGGAGCTGTTTTTT	CASSLGQGELFF
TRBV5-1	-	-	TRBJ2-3	TGCGCCAGCAGCGTCGGACAGCCCCCCACAGATACGCAGTATTTT	CASSVGQPPTDTQYF
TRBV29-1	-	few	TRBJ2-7	TGCAGCGTTGTAAAGAACGTTCGTACTTACGAGCAGTACTTC	CSVVKNVRTYEQYF
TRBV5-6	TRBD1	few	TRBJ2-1	TGTGCCAGCACTAAACAGGGGGGAACCTACAATGAGCAGTTCTTC	CASTKQGGTYNEQFF
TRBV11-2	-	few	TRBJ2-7	TGTGCCAGTTCGGCCAGGACATACGAGCAGTACTTC	CASSARTYEQYF
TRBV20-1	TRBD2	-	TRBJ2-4	TGCAGTGCCACACGGGGAACCAGCGGGGGCAAAAACATTCAGTACTTC	CSATRGTSGGKNIQYF
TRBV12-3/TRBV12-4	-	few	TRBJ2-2	TGTGCCAGCGGAATCCGGGACTCAGGGTTCGGGGAGCTGTTTTTT	CASGIRDSGFGELFF
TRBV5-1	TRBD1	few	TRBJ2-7	TGCGCCAGCAGCTTGGGGACAGGGAGTGGCGAGCAGTACTTC	CASSLGTGSGEQYF
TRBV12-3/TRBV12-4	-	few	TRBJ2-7	TGTGCCAGCAGTTCCCCCACCCGGGGACAGTACTTC	CASSSPTRGQYF
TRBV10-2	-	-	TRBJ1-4	TGCGCCAGCAGTGAGGGGGCTCCCACGGGTGAAAAACTGTTTTTT	CASSEGAPTGEKLFF